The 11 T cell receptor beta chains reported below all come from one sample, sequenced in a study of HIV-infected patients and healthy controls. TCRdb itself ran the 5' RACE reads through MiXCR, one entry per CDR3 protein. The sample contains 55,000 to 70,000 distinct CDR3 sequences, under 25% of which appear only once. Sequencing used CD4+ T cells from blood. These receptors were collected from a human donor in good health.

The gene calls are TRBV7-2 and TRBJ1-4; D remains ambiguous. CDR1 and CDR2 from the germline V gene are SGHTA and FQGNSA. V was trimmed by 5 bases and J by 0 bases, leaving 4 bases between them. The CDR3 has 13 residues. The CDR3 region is CASSRATNEKLFF. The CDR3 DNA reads TGTGCCAGCAGCAGAGCAACTAATGAAAAACTGTTTTTT.

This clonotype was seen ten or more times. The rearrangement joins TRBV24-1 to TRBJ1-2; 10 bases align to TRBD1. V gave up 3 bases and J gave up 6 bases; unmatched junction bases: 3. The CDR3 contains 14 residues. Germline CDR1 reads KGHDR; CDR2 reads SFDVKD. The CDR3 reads CATSDDRGRDGYTF. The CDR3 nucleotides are TGTGCCACCAGTGATGACAGGGGGCGCGATGGCTACACCTTC.

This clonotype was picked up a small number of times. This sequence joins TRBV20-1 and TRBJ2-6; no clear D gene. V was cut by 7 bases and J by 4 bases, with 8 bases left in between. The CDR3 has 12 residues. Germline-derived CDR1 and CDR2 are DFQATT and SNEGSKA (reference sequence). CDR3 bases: TGCAGTGGGACGGACGGGGCCAACGTCCTGACTTTC. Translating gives CSGTDGANVLTF.

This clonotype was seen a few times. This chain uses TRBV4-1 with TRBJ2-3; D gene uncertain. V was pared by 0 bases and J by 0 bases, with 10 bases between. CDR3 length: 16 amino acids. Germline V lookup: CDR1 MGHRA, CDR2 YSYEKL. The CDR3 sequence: CASSQDPWSSTDTQYF. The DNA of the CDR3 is TGCGCCAGCAGCCAAGATCCCTGGTCTAGCACAGATACGCAGTATTTT.

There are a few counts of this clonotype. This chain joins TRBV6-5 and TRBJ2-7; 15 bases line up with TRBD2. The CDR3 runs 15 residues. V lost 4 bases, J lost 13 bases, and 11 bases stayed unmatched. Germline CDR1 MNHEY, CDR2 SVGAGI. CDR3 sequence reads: CASSLRRGTSGGFYF. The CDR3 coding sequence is TGTGCCAGCAGTTTACGCCGCGGGACTAGCGGGGGGTTTTACTTC.

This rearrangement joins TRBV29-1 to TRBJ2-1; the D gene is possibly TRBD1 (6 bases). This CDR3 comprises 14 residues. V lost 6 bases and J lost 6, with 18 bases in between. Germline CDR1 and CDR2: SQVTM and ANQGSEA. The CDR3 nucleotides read TGCAGCGTCAGCATGTCCGCGACAGGCAATGAGCAGTTCTTC. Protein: CSVSMSATGNEQFF.

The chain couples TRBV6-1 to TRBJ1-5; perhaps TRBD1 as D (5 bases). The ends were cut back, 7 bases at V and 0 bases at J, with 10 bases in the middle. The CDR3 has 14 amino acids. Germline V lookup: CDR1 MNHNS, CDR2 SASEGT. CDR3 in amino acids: CASKTDYSNQPQHF. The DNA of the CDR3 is TGTGCCAGCAAGACAGACTATAGCAATCAGCCCCAGCATTTT.

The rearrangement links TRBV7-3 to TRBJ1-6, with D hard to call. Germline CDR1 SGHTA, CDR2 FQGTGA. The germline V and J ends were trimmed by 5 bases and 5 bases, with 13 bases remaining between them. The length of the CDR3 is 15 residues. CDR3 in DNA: TGTGCCAGCAGCCCAGGTCCAGCCGATAATTCACCCCTCCACTTT. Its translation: CASSPGPADNSPLHF.

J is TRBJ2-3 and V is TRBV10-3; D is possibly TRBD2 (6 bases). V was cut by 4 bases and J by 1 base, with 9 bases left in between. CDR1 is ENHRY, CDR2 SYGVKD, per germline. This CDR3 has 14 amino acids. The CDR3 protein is CAISVTGGTDTQYF. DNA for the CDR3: TGTGCCATCAGTGTAACGGGGGGCACAGATACGCAGTATTTT.

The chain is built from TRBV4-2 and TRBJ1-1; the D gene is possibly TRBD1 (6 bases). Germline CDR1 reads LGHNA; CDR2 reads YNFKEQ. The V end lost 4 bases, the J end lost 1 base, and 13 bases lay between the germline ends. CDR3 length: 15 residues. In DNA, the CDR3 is TGTGCCAGCAGCCCCTGGGGGGGCGAGAACACTGAAGCTTTCTTT. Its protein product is CASSPWGGENTEAFF.

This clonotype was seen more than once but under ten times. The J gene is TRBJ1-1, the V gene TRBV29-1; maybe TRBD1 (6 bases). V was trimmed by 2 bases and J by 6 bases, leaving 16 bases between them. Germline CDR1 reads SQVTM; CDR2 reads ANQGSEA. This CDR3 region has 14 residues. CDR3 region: CSVERGGLRPEAFF. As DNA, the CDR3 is TGCAGCGTTGAAAGGGGGGGACTACGCCCTGAAGCTTTCTTT. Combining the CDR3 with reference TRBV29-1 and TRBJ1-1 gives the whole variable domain SAVISQKPSRDICQRGTSLTIQCQVDSQVTMMFWYRQQPGQSLTLIATANQGSEATYESGFVIDKFPISRPNLTFSTLTVSNMSPEDSSIYLCSVERGGLRPEAFFGQGTRLTVV.